This paragraph covers one T cell receptor beta chain sequence. With 5 bases clipped from V and 6 bases from J, the junction kept 14 bases outside the gene matches. CDR1 and CDR2 from the germline V gene are SGHAT and FQNNGV. The CDR3 covers 16 residues. An oligo carrying a UMI was ligated to the cDNA 3' end. The first PCR ran three to four cycles with an equimolar RC1.1 and RC1.2 beta primer mix. TCR alpha and beta chains were handled separately starting at the second PCR. TCRdb re-derived calls from the UMI-ligation and nested PCR reads in MiXCR, one entry per CDR3 protein. The sample includes approximately 43,000 distinct CDR3 sequences, 15% to 20% seen only once; the top ten take around 43%. These data are taken from a study of quantifying T cell responses using KT2 cells. Study context: cDNA was made from DNase-treated RNA using alpha and beta constant primers. A predetermined fluorescence threshold ended the second PCR, run as a qPCR.

Unfractionated PBMC were spiked with known numbers of KT2 clone cells. This TCR derives from a human donor. The chain uses TRBV11-2 and TRBJ2-3; 7 bases agree with TRBD2. Sequenced: PBMCs spiked with cells of the T cell clone KT2. The CDR3 loop is CASSREVGGPGDTQYF. Here the CDR3 DNA reads TGTGCCAGCAGCCGCGAAGTGGGAGGGCCTGGTGATACGCAGTATTTT. Together with reference TRBV11-2 and TRBJ2-3, the CDR3 gives the full variable domain: EAGVAQSPRYKIIEKRQSVAFWCNPISGHATLYWYQQILGQGPKLLIQFQNNGVVDDSQLPKDRFSAERLKGVDSTLKIQPAKLEDSAVYLCASSREVGGPGDTQYFGPGTRLTVL.